This T cell receptor beta chain was retrieved from a study of neurological immune-mediated disorders. General study results and limits: None of the CDR3 amino acid sequences of expanded clones recurred across subjects, suggesting private repertoires in all groups.

Via MiXCR, TCRdb re-called the 5' RACE reads, giving one row per CDR3 protein. Of approximately 66,000 distinct CDR3 sequences in the sample, around 3.3% were seen once. The unsorted libraries were produced from 2 million PBMCs held at -80 C. This clonotype showed up many times. The antigen remains undetermined. There are 13 residues in the CDR3. Germline CDR1 is LGHNT and CDR2 is FRNRAP. The ends were cut back, 8 bases at V and 3 bases at J, with 12 bases in the middle. This clonotype originated in a man between 35 and 55 years old with multiple sclerosis. The chain couples TRBV12-5 to TRBJ2-3, with unresolved D. Material for sequencing was PBMCs. CDR3 amino acids: CASLPGLTDTQYF. In nucleotides, the CDR3 is TGTGCTAGTTTACCGGGCCTAACAGATACGCAGTATTTT.